Listed here are 7 T cell receptor beta chains from one sample, sequenced in a study of cytomegalovirus exposure and HLA in healthy donors. The PCR used 60 Vbeta and 13 Jbeta primers. Data came from immunoSEQ multiplex PCR; TCRdb stores just in-frame clones and leaves some out. There are about 86,000 clones in the sample; 70% to 80% occur only once, and just over 8% lies in the top ten. Sequencing was carried out using PBMCs. Receptors originate from a man in his 60s in good health and CMV-seronegative.

The chain uses TRBV2 and TRBJ2-7; possibly TRBD2 for D (6 bases). Trimming removed 8 bases from V and 6 bases from J, with 17 bases in between. The germline gives CDR1 SNHLY, CDR2 FYNNEI. This CDR3 contains 13 residues. CDR3 DNA sequence: TGTGCCAGCGGGACTGGGCTGGGAGGCGAGCAGTACTTC. Amino acid sequence: CASGTGLGGEQYF. Together with reference TRBV2 and TRBJ2-7, the CDR3 gives the full variable domain: EPEVTQTPSHQVTQMGQEVILRCVPISNHLYFYWYRQILGQKVEFLVSFYNNEISEKSEIFDDQFSVERPDGSNFTLKIRSTKLEDSAMYFCASGTGLGGEQYFGPGTRLTVT.

This chain uses TRBV9 with TRBJ2-3; D not certain. Trimming left V 3 bases short and J 8 bases short, with 16 bases between. In germline, CDR1 is SGDLS, CDR2 YYNGEE. The CDR3 extends over 14 amino acids. The chain's CDR3 is CASSEAAASGTQYF. Here the CDR3 DNA reads TGTGCCAGCAGCGAGGCGGCAGCCTCGGGTACGCAGTATTTT.

This sequence joins TRBV5-4 and TRBJ1-6; possible D gene TRBD1, 5 bases. CDR3 length: 14 residues. Germline V gene data show CDR1 as SGHNT and CDR2 as YYREEE (reference sequence). V dropped 4 bases and J dropped 9 bases, with 14 bases sitting between them. CDR3 sequence: CASSPDLGASPLHF. The CDR3 nucleotides are TGTGCCAGCAGCCCTGACTTAGGGGCTTCACCCCTCCACTTT. The entire variable domain, with the rest obtained from reference TRBV5-4 and TRBJ1-6, is as follows: ETGVTQSPTHLIKTRGQQVTLRCSSQSGHNTVSWYQQALGQGPQFIFQYYREEENGRGNFPPRFSGLQFPNYSSELNVNALELDDSALYLCASSPDLGASPLHFGNGTRLTVT.

The V gene is TRBV7-2, the J gene TRBJ1-1, with 8 bases fitting TRBD1. CDR3 length: 17 amino acids. Germline trimming cut 5 bases from V and 5 bases from J; bases unmatched to any gene: 16. From germline, CDR1 is SGHTA and CDR2 FQGNSA. In nucleotides, the CDR3 is TGTGCCAGCAGCGACTTAATATACAGGGGGGTAGTAACTGAAGCTTTCTTT. It yields the protein CASSDLIYRGVVTEAFF.

This clone was detected only a few times. The gene calls are TRBV18 and TRBJ2-5, with a possible D match to TRBD2 (5 bases). The CDR3 extends over 13 amino acids. The V gene lost 5 bases and the J gene lost 0 bases, with 7 bases spanning the gap. Germline V gives CDR1 KGHSH, CDR2 LQKENI. CDR3 residues: CASSRENQETQYF. CDR3 DNA: TGTGCCAGCTCAAGGGAGAACCAAGAGACCCAGTACTTC.

The count of this clone is one. The V call is TRBV23-1, the J call TRBJ2-7; D possibly corresponds to TRBD1 (5 bases). TRBV23-1 is annotated as an ORF whose role is uncertain. V was trimmed by 1 base and J by 0 bases, leaving 10 bases between them. The CDR3 contains 15 residues. As DNA, the CDR3 is TGCGCCAGCAGTCAATTCGACAGAAACTCCTACGAGCAGTACTTC. This encodes CASSQFDRNSYEQYF.

The chain employs TRBV5-1 and TRBJ2-1; TRBD2 is a possible D gene (6 bases). This CDR3 is 13 amino acids long. Germline CDR1 SGHRS, CDR2 YFSETQ. V dropped 3 bases and J dropped 4 bases, with 8 bases sitting between them. CDR3 DNA: TGCGCCAGCAGCTGGGACTCGTACAATGAGCAGTTCTTC. The encoded protein is CASSWDSYNEQFF.